These 17 T cell receptor beta chains were all obtained from the same sample, sequenced in a study of T cells after yellow fever vaccination. Each CDR3 protein is one row after TCRdb ran MiXCR on the 5' RACE reads. Of over 300,000 distinct CDR3 sequences listed, roughly 4.3% are singletons. This specimen was PBMCs, taken 5 days after the yellow fever booster vaccination. Receptor source: a man younger than 35 who received the YFV17D yellow fever vaccine.

This clonotype was observed at least ten times. J is TRBJ1-5 and V is TRBV14; 9 nucleotides align to TRBD1. The CDR3 is 14 amino acids. Germline assignment: CDR1 SGHDN and CDR2 FVKESK. V dropped 4 bases and J dropped 4; count of bases not matched to a gene: 2. The CDR3, as DNA: TGTGCCAGCAGCCGGACAGGGGCGAATCAGCCCCAGCATTTT. Translating it yields CASSRTGANQPQHF.

This clonotype has a handful of counts. The J gene is TRBJ1-4, the V gene TRBV20-1; D gene unclear. Trimming removed 6 bases from V and 6 bases from J, with 17 bases in between. There are 14 residues in the CDR3. Looked up from germline, CDR1 is DFQATT and CDR2 is SNEGSKA (reference sequence). The CDR3 DNA reads TGCAGTGCCCGGATTCCAGGAATGGATGAAAAACTGTTTTTT. Residues: CSARIPGMDEKLFF.

The chain uses TRBV4-3 and TRBJ2-7; 8 positions agree with TRBD1. Germline V CDR1 and CDR2: LGHNA, YSLEER. J lost 4 bases, V lost 1 base, and 6 bases had no gene match. CDR3 size: 15 residues. The CDR3 sequence: CASSQGGQGAYEQYF. The CDR3 DNA reads TGCGCCAGCAGCCAAGGCGGGCAGGGGGCGTACGAGCAGTACTTC.

V gene TRBV12-3 or TRBV12-4 combines with J gene TRBJ2-5, with TRBD1 as a possible D gene (6 bases). This CDR3 has 15 residues. V lost 6 bases to trimming and J lost 2 bases, with 16 bases between them. Here the CDR3 reads CASSFRYRAQETQYF. CDR3 nucleotides: TGTGCCAGCAGCTTTCGATACAGGGCACAAGAGACCCAGTACTTC.

This clonotype was observed at least ten times. J is TRBJ1-1 and V is TRBV5-6; a weak D match, TRBD1 (5 bases). V was shortened by 2 bases and J by 6 bases, with 8 bases between the two germline ends. From germline, CDR1 is SGHDT and CDR2 YYEEEE. The CDR3 runs to 12 residues. The CDR3, as DNA: TGTGCCAGCAGCTTCGTCAGGGCTGAAGCTTTCTTT. Translating gives CASSFVRAEAFF.

This clonotype appeared a few times. J is TRBJ2-1 and V is TRBV12-3 or TRBV12-4, with D possibly TRBD1 on 6 matching bases. The V end was cut by 3 bases, the J end by 3 bases, with 12 bases between. The CDR3 contains 15 residues. Here the CDR3 DNA reads TGTGCCAGCAGTTTTGCCAGGGGTCTCTACAATGAGCAGTTCTTC. This gives the protein CASSFARGLYNEQFF.

This clonotype was observed at least ten times. The CDR3 protein is CASGGNAGGGELFF. CDR3 sequence (DNA): TGTGCCAGCGGCGGGAACGCCGGGGGCGGGGAGCTGTTTTTT. The gene calls are TRBV7-2 and TRBJ2-2, with D possibly TRBD2 on 6 matching bases. The V and J ends lost 8 bases and 7 bases respectively, with 17 bases between them. This CDR3 contains 14 residues. CDR1 and CDR2 (germline): SGHTA, FQGNSA.

This clonotype was counted between two and nine times. The chain employs TRBV7-3 and TRBJ2-2; no clear D. The germline V gene encodes CDR1 SGHTA and CDR2 FQGTGA. The length of the CDR3 is 12 residues. Trimming shortened V by 5 bases and J by 5 bases, and 6 bases separated the two germline ends. As DNA, the CDR3 is TGTGCCAGCAGCATGGGGACCGGGGAGCTGTTTTTT. It specifies CASSMGTGELFF.

The rearrangement uses TRBV6-4 and TRBJ1-1; 8 bases are a match to TRBD1. CDR1 and CDR2 from the germline V gene are MRHNA and SNTAGT. With V trimmed by 6 bases and J by 0 bases, 12 bases remained unmatched. The CDR3 sequence is 17 residues long. CDR3 bases: TGTGCCAGCAGAGGTTGGGATACGGACAGGGTGAACACTGAAGCTTTCTTT. This codes for CASRGWDTDRVNTEAFF.

This clonotype was observed a handful of times. V gene TRBV20-1 combines with J gene TRBJ1-2; D gene uncertain. Germline CDR1 is DFQATT and CDR2 is SNEGSKA (reference sequence). V gave up 2 bases and J gave up 1 base, with 5 bases separating them. CDR3 size: 12 residues. The CDR3 DNA reads TGCAGTGCTAGATGGGGTAACTATGGCTACACCTTC. Translating it yields CSARWGNYGYTF.

V usage is TRBV18 and J usage is TRBJ1-5; D gene uncertain. The ends were cut back, 4 bases at V and 2 bases at J, with 12 bases in the middle. The V gene's germline CDR1 is KGHSH and CDR2 LQKENI. The CDR3 has 15 residues. This CDR3 is CASSQADFGNQPQHF. The CDR3 DNA reads as TGTGCCAGCTCACAGGCGGATTTTGGCAATCAGCCCCAGCATTTT.

V and J are TRBV5-1 and TRBJ1-6; D call uncertain. The CDR3 loop spans 15 amino acids. V lost 1 base, J lost 5 bases, and 10 bases lay in between. CDR1 is SGHRS and CDR2 is YFSETQ in the germline V gene. CDR3 residues: CASSLRSGDNSPLHF. Here the CDR3 DNA reads TGCGCCAGCAGCTTGCGGTCAGGCGATAATTCACCCCTCCACTTT.

V is TRBV20-1 and J is TRBJ1-1; possibly TRBD1 for D (5 bases). Germline V gene sequence: CDR1 DFQATT, CDR2 SNEGSKA (reference sequence). This CDR3 is 18 amino acids long. Trimming took 1 base from V and 3 from J, leaving 24 bases between them. The CDR3 coding sequence is TGCAGTGCTAGAGGATGGTACCGGGACCCCATCGTGGACACTGAAGCTTTCTTT. Amino acids: CSARGWYRDPIVDTEAFF.

This clonotype occurred many times. This chain connects TRBV10-3 to TRBJ2-3; D unresolved. The CDR3 is 14 amino acids. Germline V gives CDR1 ENHRY, CDR2 SYGVKD. The V gene lost 10 bases and the J gene lost 0 bases, with 14 bases spanning the gap. The CDR3 DNA is TGTGCCACGGGTACCGACGCTAGCACAGATACGCAGTATTTT. The encoded protein is CATGTDASTDTQYF.

V and J are TRBV6-6 and TRBJ1-5; D not certain. V was clipped by 5 bases and J by 1 base, with 12 bases between them. In germline, CDR1 is MNHNY, CDR2 SVGAGI (reference sequence). The CDR3 extends over 15 amino acids. CDR3 DNA sequence: TGTGCCAGCAGTCCGGCCAGCGAAAGCAATCAGCCCCAGCATTTT. The encoded protein is CASSPASESNQPQHF.

This clonotype was seen a handful of times. The CDR3 sequence: CASSPKGLVDTEAFF. CDR3 nucleotides: TGTGCCAGCAGCCCCAAGGGCCTGGTAGACACTGAAGCTTTCTTT. This rearrangement joins TRBV4-2 to TRBJ1-1; no clear D gene. Trimming left V 4 bases short and J 3 bases short, with 15 bases between. The CDR3 sequence is 15 residues long. Per the germline V gene, CDR1 is LGHNA and CDR2 is YNFKEQ.

This clonotype was recorded at least ten times. V and J are TRBV7-2 and TRBJ1-6; 9 bases fit TRBD1. Germline V lookup: CDR1 SGHTA, CDR2 FQGNSA. The CDR3 covers 17 residues. V was pared by 2 bases and J by 10 bases, with 12 bases of the junction left unmatched. For the CDR3, the DNA is TGTGCCAGCAGCTTAAAAGGGACAGGGTGGCCCGGGTCACCCCTCCACTTT. Protein: CASSLKGTGWPGSPLHF.